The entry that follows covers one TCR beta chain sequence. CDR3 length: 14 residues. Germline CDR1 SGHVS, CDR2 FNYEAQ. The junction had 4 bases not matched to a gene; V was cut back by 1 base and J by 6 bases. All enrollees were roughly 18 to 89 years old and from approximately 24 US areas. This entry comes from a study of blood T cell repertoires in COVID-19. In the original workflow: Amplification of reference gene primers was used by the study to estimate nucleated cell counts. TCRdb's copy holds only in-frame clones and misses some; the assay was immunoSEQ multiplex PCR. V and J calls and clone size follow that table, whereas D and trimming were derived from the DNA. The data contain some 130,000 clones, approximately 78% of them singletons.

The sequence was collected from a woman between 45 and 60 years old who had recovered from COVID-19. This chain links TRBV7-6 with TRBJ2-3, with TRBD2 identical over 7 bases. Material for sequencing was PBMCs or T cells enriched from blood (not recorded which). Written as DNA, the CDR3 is TGTGCCAGCAGCTTAGAACTAGCGCGGGATACGCAGTATTTT. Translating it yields CASSLELARDTQYF.